This T cell receptor (beta chain) derives from a study of blood T cell repertoires in COVID-19. This clone was detected only once. Libraries were prepared by immunoSEQ multiplex PCR; TCRdb keeps only in-frame clonotypes and omits some of them. The repertoire holds about 220,000 clones, with 82% as singletons. The V gene lost 1 base and the J gene lost 3 bases, with 13 bases spanning the gap. This CDR3 comprises 15 residues. Germline CDR1 is SGHRS and CDR2 is YFSETQ. The specimen sequenced was PBMCs or T cells enriched from blood (not recorded which). The chain employs TRBV5-1 and TRBJ1-1, with D possibly being TRBD1 (5 bases). The origin of this receptor is an older woman who had recovered from COVID-19. This CDR3 is CASSLRRGGDTEAFF. The CDR3 DNA sequence: TGCGCCAGCAGCTTGCGGCGCGGGGGGGACACTGAAGCTTTCTTT.